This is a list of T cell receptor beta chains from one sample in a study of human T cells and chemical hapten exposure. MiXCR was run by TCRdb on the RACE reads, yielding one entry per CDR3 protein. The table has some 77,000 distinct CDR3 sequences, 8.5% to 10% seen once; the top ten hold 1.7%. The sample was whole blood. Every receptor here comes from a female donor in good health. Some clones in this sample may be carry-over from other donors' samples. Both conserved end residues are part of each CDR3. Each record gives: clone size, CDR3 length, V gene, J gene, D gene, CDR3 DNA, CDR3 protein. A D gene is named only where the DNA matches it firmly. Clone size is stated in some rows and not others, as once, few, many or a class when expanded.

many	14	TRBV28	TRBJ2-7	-	TGTGCCAGCAGTTTGAACGGACAGCCCTACGAGCAGTACTTC	CASSLNGQPYEQYF
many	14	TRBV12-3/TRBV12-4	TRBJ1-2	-	TGTGCCAGCAGTTCGACAGAGCCCCTTTATGGCTACACCTTC	CASSSTEPLYGYTF
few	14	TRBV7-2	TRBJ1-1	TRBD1	TGTGCCAGCAGCTTATATGGACAGGGCATGGAAGCTTTCTTT	CASSLYGQGMEAFF
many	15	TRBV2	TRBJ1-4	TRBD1	TGTGCCAGCAGTGTCCGACAGGGGTATTGGGAAAAACTGTTTTTT	CASSVRQGYWEKLFF
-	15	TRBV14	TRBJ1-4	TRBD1	TGTGCCACACTTTCTGGGGGACAGCTTAATGAAAAACTGTTTTTT	CATLSGGQLNEKLFF
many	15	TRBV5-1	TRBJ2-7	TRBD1	TGCGCCAGCAGCTTGATTGGGGACAGATCCTACGAGCAGTACTTC	CASSLIGDRSYEQYF
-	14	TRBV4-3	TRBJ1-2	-	TGCGCCAGCAGCCAGGCAGGGTTGGACTATGGCTACACCTTC	CASSQAGLDYGYTF
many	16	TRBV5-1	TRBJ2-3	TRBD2	TGCGCCAGCAGCATCATCAGCGGGGGGGGCACAGATACGCAGTATTTT	CASSIISGGGTDTQYF
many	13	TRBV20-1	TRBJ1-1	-	TGCAGTGCTAGAGATGCCAGAAACACTGAAGCTTTCTTT	CSARDARNTEAFF
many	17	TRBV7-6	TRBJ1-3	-	TGTGCCAGCAGCTCGAAGCCCGGGGCAGGGACTGGAAACACCATATATTTT	CASSSKPGAGTGNTIYF
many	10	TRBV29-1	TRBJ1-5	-	TGCAGCGTTGGCGAGCAGCCCCAGCATTTT	CSVGEQPQHF
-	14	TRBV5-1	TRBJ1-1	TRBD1	TGCGCCAGCAGCGGGGACAGGTGCTACACTGAAGCTTTCTTT	CASSGDRCYTEAFF
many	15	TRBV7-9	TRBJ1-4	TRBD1	TGTGCCAGCAAGATGGGACAGGGGGCAGGCGAAAAACTGTTTTTT	CASKMGQGAGEKLFF
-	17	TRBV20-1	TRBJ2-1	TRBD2	TGCAGTGCTAGAGAGCTGACTAGCCGTAGCTCCTACAATGAGCAGTTCTTC	CSARELTSRSSYNEQFF
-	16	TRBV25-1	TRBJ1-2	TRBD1	TGTGCCAGCAGTGAATTTGGGGAGACAGGGGGTTATGGCTACACCTTC	CASSEFGETGGYGYTF
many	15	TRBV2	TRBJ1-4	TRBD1	TGTGCCAGCAGCGCCACAGGGGTTAGGAGTGAAAAACTGTTTTTT	CASSATGVRSEKLFF
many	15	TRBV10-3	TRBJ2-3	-	TGTGCCATCAGTGAGGGCTCTACTTCCACAGATACGCAGTATTTT	CAISEGSTSTDTQYF
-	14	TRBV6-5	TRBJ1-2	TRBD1	TGTGCCAGCAGTCACCAGACAGGGGGCTACGGCTACACCTTC	CASSHQTGGYGYTF
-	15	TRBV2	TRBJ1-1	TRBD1	TGTGCCAGCAGGGGACAGGGGGAAGTTAGGTCTGAAGCTTTCTTT	CASRGQGEVRSEAFF
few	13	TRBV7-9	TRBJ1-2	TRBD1	TGTGCCAGCAGCCAATCGACAGGGTATGGCTACACCTTC	CASSQSTGYGYTF